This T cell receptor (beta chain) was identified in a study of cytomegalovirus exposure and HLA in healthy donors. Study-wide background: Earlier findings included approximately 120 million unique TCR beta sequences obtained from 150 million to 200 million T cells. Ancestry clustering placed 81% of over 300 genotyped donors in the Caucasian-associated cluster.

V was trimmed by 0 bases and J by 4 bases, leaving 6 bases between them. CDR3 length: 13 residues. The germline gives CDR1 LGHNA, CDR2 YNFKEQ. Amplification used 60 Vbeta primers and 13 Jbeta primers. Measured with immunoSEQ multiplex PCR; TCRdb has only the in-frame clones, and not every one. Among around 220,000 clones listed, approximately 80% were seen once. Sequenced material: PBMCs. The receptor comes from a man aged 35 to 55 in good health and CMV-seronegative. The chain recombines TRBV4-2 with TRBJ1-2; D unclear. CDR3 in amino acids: CASSQDKAYGYTF. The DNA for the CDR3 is TGTGCCAGCAGCCAAGACAAAGCCTATGGCTACACCTTC.